Following are 27 T cell receptor beta chains from one sample sequenced in a study of control samples from healthy donors and cancer patients. Measured with immunoSEQ multiplex PCR; TCRdb has only the in-frame clones, and not every one. The sample has about 120,000 clones; about 95% are singletons. The source material was blood. These receptors came from a man younger than 45 in good health.

The chain carries TRBV6-5 and TRBJ1-6, with D uncertain. The CDR3 consists of 13 residues. V gave up 2 bases and J gave up 5 bases, with 4 bases separating them. Germline V CDR1 and CDR2: MNHEY, SVGAGI. CDR3 sequence reads: CASSYANNSPLHF. The CDR3 DNA is TGTGCCAGCAGTTACGCGAATAATTCACCCCTCCACTTT.

The rearrangement joins TRBV5-4 to TRBJ2-2; 8 bases fit TRBD2. The CDR3 runs 15 residues. Losses at the gene ends were 4 bases for V and 1 base for J; bases not matched to a gene: 3. CDR1 SGHNT and CDR2 YYREEE come from the germline V gene (reference sequence). CDR3 bases: TGTGCCAGCAGCCAGCGGGGGCTGAACACCGGGGAGCTGTTTTTT. Its protein product is CASSQRGLNTGELFF.

V gene TRBV7-9 combines with J gene TRBJ2-3; D call uncertain. CDR1 and CDR2 from the germline V gene are SEHNR and FQNEAQ (reference sequence). The CDR3 sequence is 15 residues long. Trimming removed 1 base from V and 3 bases from J, with 11 bases in between. The CDR3 loop reads CASSLGATWTDTQYF. The CDR3 region has the DNA TGTGCCAGCAGCTTAGGAGCCACGTGGACAGATACGCAGTATTTT.

This chain uses TRBV12-5 with TRBJ2-7, with D possibly being TRBD1 (5 bases). Germline V gene sequence: CDR1 LGHNT, CDR2 FRNRAP. The germline V and J ends were trimmed by 7 bases and 3 bases, with 10 bases remaining between them. The CDR3 has 12 amino acids. CDR3 protein: CASAAGLYEQYF. DNA for the CDR3: TGTGCTAGTGCGGCAGGGCTCTACGAGCAGTACTTC.

This chain connects TRBV6-2 or TRBV6-3 to TRBJ1-5, with D possibly matching TRBD1 (5 bases). V gave up 6 bases and J gave up 9 bases, with 12 bases separating them. The CDR3 contains 12 residues. Germline V gene lookup returns CDR1 MNHEY and CDR2 SVGEGT. The CDR3, as DNA: TGTGCCAGCAGCCCTGGGGGAGGGCCCCAGCATTTT. Encoded protein: CASSPGGGPQHF.

The chain has TRBV15 and TRBJ1-5, with TRBD1 identical over 10 bases. The ends lost 3 bases at V and 5 bases at J; junction bases unmatched: 4. Germline CDR1 is LNHNV and CDR2 is YYDKDF (reference sequence). There are 15 residues in the CDR3. The CDR3 loop reads CATSSDRGPYQPQHF. The CDR3 nucleotides are TGTGCCACCAGCAGTGACAGGGGGCCATATCAGCCCCAGCATTTT.

CDR3 amino acids: CASRGQGFPETQYF. The DNA for the CDR3 is TGTGCCAGCAGGGGACAGGGATTTCCGGAGACCCAGTACTTC. The gene calls are TRBV27 and TRBJ2-5; 9 nucleotides agree with TRBD1. The trim removed 6 bases at V and 5 bases at J, leaving 7 bases unmatched. This CDR3 has 14 residues. CDR1 is MNHEY and CDR2 is SMNVEV in the germline V gene (reference sequence).

The table lists this clone with a count of one. An end of the junction does not agree with germline; a read error may underlie this. The rearrangement joins TRBV7-2 to TRBJ1-2; D gene ambiguous. Germline CDR1 SGHTA, CDR2 FQGNSA. The CDR3 loop spans 13 amino acids. CDR3 coding DNA: TGTGCCAGCCGCTTTGCGGGGAATCATGGCTACACCTTC. Its protein is CASRFAGNHGYTF.

CDR3 amino acids: CASSVAPGSGELFF. CDR3 coding DNA: TGTGCCAGCAGCGTAGCTCCGGGCTCCGGGGAGCTGTTTTTT. This chain links TRBV9 with TRBJ2-2; D gene uncertain. This CDR3 comprises 14 residues. Germline CDR1 is SGDLS and CDR2 is YYNGEE. V gave up 0 bases and J gave up 6 bases, with 9 bases separating them.

The CDR3 loop reads CASSSTGQGTYGYTF. In DNA, the CDR3 is TGTGCCAGCAGCTCGACGGGACAGGGGACCTATGGCTACACCTTC. This chain joins TRBV7-9 and TRBJ1-2, with 10 positions matching TRBD1. Looked up from germline, CDR1 is SEHNR and CDR2 is FQNEAQ (reference sequence). CDR3 length: 15 residues. V shed 4 bases, J shed 4 bases, and the junction held 6 bases outside the gene matches. Based on the CDR3 plus reference TRBV7-9 and TRBJ1-2, the full variable domain is DTGVSQNPRHKITKRGQNVTFRCDPISEHNRLYWYRQTLGQGPEFLTYFQNEAQLEKSRLLSDRFSAERPKGSFSTLEIQRTEQGDSAMYLCASSSTGQGTYGYTFGSGTRLTVV.

The chain has TRBV2 and TRBJ1-2, with 9 bases matching TRBD1. CDR3 size: 13 residues. Unmatched junction bases numbered 7, after V lost 6 bases and J lost 8 bases. The germline CDR1 and CDR2 sequences are SNHLY and FYNNEI. The CDR3 DNA is TGTGCCAGCAGACCGGGACAGGGAGGCGGCTACACCTTC. Translation: CASRPGQGGGYTF.

The genes are TRBV9 and TRBJ1-1; D unclear. The germline V gene encodes CDR1 SGDLS and CDR2 YYNGEE. Between the trimmed V and J ends, which lost 0 bases and 2 bases, there was a span of 5 bases. The CDR3 is 13 amino acids. CDR3 sequence reads: CASSVATNTEAFF. The CDR3 DNA follows: TGTGCCAGCAGCGTAGCTACAAACACTGAAGCTTTCTTT.

The J gene is TRBJ1-2, the V gene TRBV18; the D is unclear. The CDR3 covers 15 residues. CDR1 is KGHSH and CDR2 is LQKENI in the germline V gene. Trimming removed 2 bases from V and 2 bases from J, with 12 bases in between. The CDR3 protein is CASSPLHSENYGYTF. In nucleotides, the CDR3 is TGTGCCAGCTCACCATTGCACAGCGAGAACTATGGCTACACCTTC.

This rearrangement joins TRBV5-6 to TRBJ1-2, with 7 positions matching TRBD1. The CDR3 extends over 14 amino acids. With 3 bases clipped from V and 5 bases from J, the junction kept 7 bases outside the gene matches. CDR1 is SGHDT and CDR2 is YYEEEE in the germline V gene. The CDR3 reads CASSWGTAMYGYTF. CDR3 in DNA: TGTGCCAGCAGCTGGGGGACAGCGATGTATGGCTACACCTTC.

This clone appeared a single time. The rearrangement joins TRBV11-2 to TRBJ1-1; 8 positions agree with TRBD1. J was trimmed by 5 bases and V by 1 base; bases with no gene match: 3. This CDR3 has 14 amino acids. Per germline, CDR1 SGHAT and CDR2 FQNNGV. The CDR3: CASSLGQGWTEAFF. The CDR3 bases are TGTGCCAGCAGCTTAGGACAGGGGTGGACTGAAGCTTTCTTT.

The chain carries TRBV3-1 (or the pseudogene TRBV3-2) and TRBJ1-5; D is ambiguous. Trimming left V 3 bases short and J 4 bases short, with 7 bases between. The CDR3 spans 13 residues. Germline-derived CDR1 and CDR2 are LGHDT and YNNKEL (reference sequence). The DNA for the CDR3 is TGTGCCAGCAGCCATCGGACGAATCAGCCCCAGCATTTT. Protein sequence: CASSHRTNQPQHF.

V gene TRBV3-1 (or the pseudogene TRBV3-2) combines with J gene TRBJ2-1, with 10 bases fitting TRBD1. The CDR3 is made up of 16 amino acids. With 2 bases clipped from V and 9 bases from J, the junction kept 10 bases outside the gene matches. Germline V CDR1 and CDR2: LGHDT, YNNKEL (reference sequence). CDR3 nucleotides: TGTGCCAGCAGCCAATCTTGGGTTAGGACAGGGGGTGAGCAGTTCTTC. Encoded protein: CASSQSWVRTGGEQFF.

The CDR3 coding sequence is TGCAGTGCTAGTCTGGTACTAATCGGGGGGGGCTACGAGCAGTACTTC. It is translated as CSASLVLIGGGYEQYF. The V and J genes are TRBV20-1 and TRBJ2-7; 8 nucleotides align to TRBD2. V gave up 3 bases and J gave up 3 bases; unmatched junction bases: 13. The CDR3 consists of 16 residues. Germline V gene lookup returns CDR1 DFQATT and CDR2 SNEGSKA (reference sequence).

The J gene is TRBJ2-1, the V gene TRBV5-4; TRBD2 might be the D (6 bases). Germline loops: CDR1 SGHNT, CDR2 YYREEE (reference sequence). The V end was cut by 4 bases, the J end by 5 bases, with 16 bases between. This CDR3 has 15 residues. The DNA for the CDR3 is TGTGCCAGCAGCCGTAGCGGCCTGTACGACAATGAGCAGTTCTTC. It specifies CASSRSGLYDNEQFF.

As for this clone: Other DNA sequences in the same sample also yield this CDR3. The chain carries TRBV7-9 and TRBJ2-7, with D tentatively TRBD1 (5 bases). The CDR3 runs to 12 residues. Germline assignment: CDR1 SEHNR and CDR2 FQNEAQ (reference sequence). Trimming pared 4 bases from V and 2 bases from J, leaving 6 bases between. The CDR3 DNA sequence: TGTGCCAGCAGCTCAGGGACCTACGAGCAGTACTTC. The encoded protein is CASSSGTYEQYF.

The CDR3 region is CASSGATGDRYYGYTF. CDR3 DNA sequence: TGTGCCAGCAGCGGGGCCACGGGCGACAGATACTATGGCTACACCTTC. The chain employs TRBV9 and TRBJ1-2, with a possible D match to TRBD1 (5 bases). CDR3 size: 16 residues. The ends were cut back, 3 bases at V and 3 bases at J, with 18 bases in the middle. In germline, CDR1 is SGDLS, CDR2 YYNGEE.

On this clone: Other DNA variants within this sample encode the same CDR3. J is TRBJ1-2 and V is TRBV7-2; D not certain. The CDR3 is made up of 15 amino acids. Germline values: CDR1 SGHTA, CDR2 FQGNSA. V dropped 0 bases and J dropped 0 bases, with 8 bases sitting between them. The CDR3 is CASSLAGLANYGYTF. The CDR3 coding sequence is TGTGCCAGCAGCTTAGCGGGGTTGGCTAACTATGGCTACACCTTC.

The genes are TRBV7-8 and TRBJ2-2; 8 bases map to TRBD2. The CDR3 has 15 amino acids. Unmatched junction bases numbered 5, after V lost 4 bases and J lost 4 bases. Germline CDR1 and CDR2: SGHVS and FQNEAQ. DNA of the CDR3: TGTGCCAGCAGCTCAAGCGGGGGATCCACCGGGGAGCTGTTTTTT. Translating gives CASSSSGGSTGELFF. Combining the CDR3 with reference TRBV7-8 and TRBJ2-2 gives the whole variable domain GAGVSQSPRYKVAKRGQDVALRCDPISGHVSLFWYQQALGQGPEFLTYFQNEAQLDKSGLPSDRFFAERPEGSVSTLKIQRTQQEDSAVYLCASSSSGGSTGELFFGEGSRLTVL.

The gene calls are TRBV9 and TRBJ2-5, with TRBD2 identical over 7 bases. The CDR3 has 17 amino acids. V gave up 0 bases and J gave up 6 bases; unmatched junction bases: 14. CDR1 and CDR2 from the germline V gene are SGDLS and YYNGEE. The CDR3 sequence: CASSVDVASGVPQTQYF. The CDR3 DNA follows: TGTGCCAGCAGCGTAGATGTTGCCAGCGGGGTACCTCAGACCCAGTACTTC.

This clone was seen only once. V gene TRBV2 combines with J gene TRBJ2-2; TRBD1 matches at 10 bases. Germline CDR1 is SNHLY and CDR2 is FYNNEI. After removal of 5 bases from V and 6 bases from J, the junction contained 12 bases not matched to a gene. The CDR3 has 17 amino acids. CDR3 bases: TGTGCCAGCAGTCCACTTCGGGACAGGGGTGTCCCCGGGGAGCTGTTTTTT. Translating it yields CASSPLRDRGVPGELFF.

The CDR3, as DNA: TGTGCCAGCAGCGACGGGGGACCCGAGACCCAGTACTTC. This sequence encodes CASSDGGPETQYF. The chain carries TRBV9 and TRBJ2-5, with D possibly being TRBD2 (6 bases). Germline CDR1 reads SGDLS; CDR2 reads YYNGEE. V was pared by 3 bases and J by 5 bases, with 11 bases between. This CDR3 is 13 amino acids long.

The J gene is TRBJ2-4, the V gene TRBV4-1, with D tentatively TRBD1 or TRBD2 (5 bases each). Germline V gene lookup returns CDR1 MGHRA and CDR2 YSYEKL. The CDR3 is 16 amino acids. V was clipped by 1 base and J by 9 bases, with 19 bases between them. CDR3 nucleotide sequence: TGCGCCAGCAGCCAAGTGACCGGGACGGGCATAAGCATTCAGTACTTC. Amino acids: CASSQVTGTGISIQYF.